This T cell receptor beta chain was retrieved from a study of blood T cell repertoires in COVID-19. The CDR3 loop spans 12 amino acids. The trim removed 8 bases at V and 4 bases at J, leaving 2 bases unmatched. Per the germline V gene, CDR1 is SEHNR and CDR2 is FQNEAQ (reference sequence). The authors' processing: Amplification with reference gene primers provided the estimates of nucleated cell counts. Assay used: immunoSEQ multiplex PCR; TCRdb lists only in-frame clones, some missing. That table is the source of V, J and clone size, and D and trimming were worked out from the DNA. In the table there are 380,000 or so clones, approximately 89% of which are singletons.

Sequenced input: PBMCs or T cells enriched from blood (not recorded which). The sequence came from a man aged 25-40 years who had recovered from COVID-19. The chain uses TRBV7-9 and TRBJ1-1, with 9 bases aligning to TRBD1. Here the CDR3 DNA reads TGTGCCAGCGACAGGGGGAGCACTGAAGCTTTCTTT. Translated, it gives CASDRGSTEAFF.